This TCR beta chain was retrieved from a study of somatic mutations in cytotoxic T cells in rheumatoid arthritis. About the study: Among the T-cell populations stained with V beta antibodies, some were separated by flow sorting at nearly 100% purity, including V beta1+ cells whose TCRB was sequenced.

TCRdb's copy holds only in-frame clones and misses some; the assay was immunoSEQ multiplex PCR. The sample records approximately 12,000 clones, approximately 69% being singletons. Trimming shortened V by 5 bases and J by 3 bases, and 8 bases separated the two germline ends. The CDR3 runs 14 residues. CDR1 is SGHVS and CDR2 is FNYEAQ in the germline V gene. Study results and caveats: The study found that the largest CD8+ clone exceeded 20% of CD8+ cells in about an eighth of the roughly 60 patients.

With regard to this clone: Its antigen is unknown.

Healthy-control blood donors had a median age of roughly 55 years (range roughly 21-70) and were under 60% female. Positive magnetic bead selection, which isolated the CD4+ and CD8+ cells, was followed by a flow cytometry check of purity. V is TRBV7-6 and J is TRBJ2-6; D might be TRBD2 (5 bases). This receptor was identified in a man between 65 and 80 years old in good health. Material: CD8+ T cells sorted from blood. The CDR3: CASSTGGGANVLTF. Written as DNA, the CDR3 is TGTGCCAGCAGCACCGGAGGTGGGGCCAACGTCCTGACTTTC.